Listed below are T cell receptor beta chains from one sample, sequenced in a study of blood T cell repertoires in COVID-19. Data came from immunoSEQ multiplex PCR; TCRdb stores just in-frame clones and leaves some out. This table has 35,000 to 45,000 clones, nearly 90% appearing once. Sequencing input: peripheral blood. The receptor set was obtained from a human donor in a cohort sampled during active COVID-19. Each CDR3 is given with its conserved first and last residue. The D gene is left open where the match is weak. A row's size may be missing; if present it is once, few, many or a size class.

V gene	J gene	D gene	clone size	CDR3 DNA	CDR3 protein
TRBV29-1	TRBJ2-5	-	-	TGCAGCGTTGACCGACCCGACAGTAACCAGTACTTC	CSVDRPDSNQYF
TRBV4-2	TRBJ2-7	TRBD2	-	TGTGCCAGCAGCGGGACTACCCCCTCCTACGAGCAGTACTTC	CASSGTTPSYEQYF
TRBV19	TRBJ1-1	TRBD1	-	TGTGCCAGTAGTCCCGGCGGACAGGGGGACACTGAAGCTTTCTTT	CASSPGGQGDTEAFF
TRBV28	TRBJ1-2	-	-	TGTGCCAGCAGTTCCCTCTATGAAGGGACACACTATGGCTACACCTTC	CASSSLYEGTHYGYTF
TRBV24-1	TRBJ2-1	TRBD2	-	TGTGCCACCAGTGCCTCTAGCGGTACTTACAATGAGCAGTTCTTC	CATSASSGTYNEQFF
TRBV12-3/TRBV12-4	TRBJ1-1	-	-	TGTGCCAGCAGAGGGGCGATGAACACTGAAGCTTTCTTT	CASRGAMNTEAFF
TRBV27	TRBJ2-2	-	-	TGTGCCAGCAGTTTCAGGGACACACGTAACACCGGGGAGCTGTTTTTT	CASSFRDTRNTGELFF
TRBV6-5	TRBJ1-5	TRBD1	-	TGTGCCAGCATTTGGACAGGGTCGGATCAGCCCCAGCATTTT	CASIWTGSDQPQHF
TRBV30	TRBJ1-5	-	-	TGTGCCTGGAGCCCAGGTTCAGGTAGCAATCAGCCCCAGCATTTT	CAWSPGSGSNQPQHF
TRBV7-9	TRBJ2-3	TRBD2	-	TGTGCCAGCAGCCCACTAGCGGGGGGGCGTGTGGATACGCAGTATTTT	CASSPLAGGRVDTQYF
TRBV9	TRBJ2-5	TRBD2	-	TGTGCCAGCAGCGTAGGGGCTAGCGGGGGCCAAGAGACCCAGTACTTC	CASSVGASGGQETQYF
TRBV18	TRBJ2-1	-	-	TGTGCCAGCTCACAGAATATAGACAATGAGCAGTTCTTC	CASSQNIDNEQFF
TRBV10-1	TRBJ1-1	TRBD1	-	TGCGCCAGCAGTGATAGGGACAGGGAGACCACTGAAGCTTTCTTT	CASSDRDRETTEAFF
TRBV6-5	TRBJ2-7	-	-	TGTGCCAGCATCAAGACTACGGGGGACAGCGAGCAGTACTTC	CASIKTTGDSEQYF
TRBV27	TRBJ2-7	-	-	TGTGCCAGCAGTTTCGGGGTGGGCTCCTACGAGCAGTACTTC	CASSFGVGSYEQYF
TRBV30	TRBJ2-3	TRBD1	-	TGTGCCTGGATCGCGGAGGACAGGGATACGCAGTATTTT	CAWIAEDRDTQYF
TRBV6-5	TRBJ1-6	TRBD1	few	TGTGCCAGCAGTTACGGACAGGGGACTTCACCCCTCCACTTT	CASSYGQGTSPLHF
TRBV27	TRBJ2-7	TRBD1	-	TGTGCCAGCAGCAGCTCGGGACAGCACTACGAGCAGTACTTC	CASSSSGQHYEQYF
TRBV18	TRBJ2-2	-	-	TGTGCCAGCTCACCGAGGGAAGCGATAGGACCCGGGGAGCTGTTTTTT	CASSPREAIGPGELFF
TRBV6-5	TRBJ2-2	-	-	TGTGCCAGCAGCTTACTCCGGTCCAACACCGGGGAGCTGTTTTTT	CASSLLRSNTGELFF
TRBV5-5	TRBJ2-2	TRBD1	-	TGTGCCAGCAGCCTACGGGACAGGGGCACCGGGGAGCTGTTTTTT	CASSLRDRGTGELFF
TRBV12-3/TRBV12-4	TRBJ2-4	-	-	TGTGCCAGCAGTGCCCCAGGGCTGGACATTCAGTACTTC	CASSAPGLDIQYF
TRBV11-1	TRBJ2-1	-	-	TGTGCCAGCAGCTTTGGCCAAAGCTCCTACAATGAGCAGTTCTTC	CASSFGQSSYNEQFF
TRBV9	TRBJ2-1	-	-	TGTGCCAGCAGCGTGTATCCGCAGGGGTCCTACAATGAGCAGTTCTTC	CASSVYPQGSYNEQFF
TRBV18	TRBJ1-1	-	-	TGTGCCAGCTCACCAGGAGGGAGGGTGAACACTGAAGCTTTCTTT	CASSPGGRVNTEAFF
TRBV7-8	TRBJ2-1	TRBD2	-	TGTGCCAGCAGCTGGGGACTAGCGATCCACAATGAGCAGTTCTTC	CASSWGLAIHNEQFF
TRBV7-8	TRBJ2-1	-	-	TGTGCCAGCAGCTTAACAACAGGGAGCTCCTACAATGAGCAGTTCTTC	CASSLTTGSSYNEQFF
TRBV6-5	TRBJ1-6	TRBD1	-	TGTGCCAGCAGAACCCCGACAGGGTTAAATTCACCCCTCCACTTT	CASRTPTGLNSPLHF
TRBV2	TRBJ2-3	TRBD1	-	TGTGCCAGCAGGGCGGACAGGCCCCTCGGCACAGATACGCAGTATTTT	CASRADRPLGTDTQYF
TRBV12-5	TRBJ2-3	TRBD1	-	TGTGCTAGTGGATCCGGGACAGGGGGCAGGGGAGATACGCAGTATTTT	CASGSGTGGRGDTQYF
TRBV27	TRBJ1-4	-	-	TGTGCCAGCAGGACCGCCGCAGGCGCAACTAATGAAAAACTGTTTTTT	CASRTAAGATNEKLFF
TRBV19	TRBJ2-7	-	-	TGTGCCAGTAGTGCGTCCTACGAGCAGTACTTC	CASSASYEQYF
TRBV4-1	TRBJ2-7	-	-	TGCGCCAGCAGCCACGACAGCCGATCCTACGAGCAGTACTTC	CASSHDSRSYEQYF